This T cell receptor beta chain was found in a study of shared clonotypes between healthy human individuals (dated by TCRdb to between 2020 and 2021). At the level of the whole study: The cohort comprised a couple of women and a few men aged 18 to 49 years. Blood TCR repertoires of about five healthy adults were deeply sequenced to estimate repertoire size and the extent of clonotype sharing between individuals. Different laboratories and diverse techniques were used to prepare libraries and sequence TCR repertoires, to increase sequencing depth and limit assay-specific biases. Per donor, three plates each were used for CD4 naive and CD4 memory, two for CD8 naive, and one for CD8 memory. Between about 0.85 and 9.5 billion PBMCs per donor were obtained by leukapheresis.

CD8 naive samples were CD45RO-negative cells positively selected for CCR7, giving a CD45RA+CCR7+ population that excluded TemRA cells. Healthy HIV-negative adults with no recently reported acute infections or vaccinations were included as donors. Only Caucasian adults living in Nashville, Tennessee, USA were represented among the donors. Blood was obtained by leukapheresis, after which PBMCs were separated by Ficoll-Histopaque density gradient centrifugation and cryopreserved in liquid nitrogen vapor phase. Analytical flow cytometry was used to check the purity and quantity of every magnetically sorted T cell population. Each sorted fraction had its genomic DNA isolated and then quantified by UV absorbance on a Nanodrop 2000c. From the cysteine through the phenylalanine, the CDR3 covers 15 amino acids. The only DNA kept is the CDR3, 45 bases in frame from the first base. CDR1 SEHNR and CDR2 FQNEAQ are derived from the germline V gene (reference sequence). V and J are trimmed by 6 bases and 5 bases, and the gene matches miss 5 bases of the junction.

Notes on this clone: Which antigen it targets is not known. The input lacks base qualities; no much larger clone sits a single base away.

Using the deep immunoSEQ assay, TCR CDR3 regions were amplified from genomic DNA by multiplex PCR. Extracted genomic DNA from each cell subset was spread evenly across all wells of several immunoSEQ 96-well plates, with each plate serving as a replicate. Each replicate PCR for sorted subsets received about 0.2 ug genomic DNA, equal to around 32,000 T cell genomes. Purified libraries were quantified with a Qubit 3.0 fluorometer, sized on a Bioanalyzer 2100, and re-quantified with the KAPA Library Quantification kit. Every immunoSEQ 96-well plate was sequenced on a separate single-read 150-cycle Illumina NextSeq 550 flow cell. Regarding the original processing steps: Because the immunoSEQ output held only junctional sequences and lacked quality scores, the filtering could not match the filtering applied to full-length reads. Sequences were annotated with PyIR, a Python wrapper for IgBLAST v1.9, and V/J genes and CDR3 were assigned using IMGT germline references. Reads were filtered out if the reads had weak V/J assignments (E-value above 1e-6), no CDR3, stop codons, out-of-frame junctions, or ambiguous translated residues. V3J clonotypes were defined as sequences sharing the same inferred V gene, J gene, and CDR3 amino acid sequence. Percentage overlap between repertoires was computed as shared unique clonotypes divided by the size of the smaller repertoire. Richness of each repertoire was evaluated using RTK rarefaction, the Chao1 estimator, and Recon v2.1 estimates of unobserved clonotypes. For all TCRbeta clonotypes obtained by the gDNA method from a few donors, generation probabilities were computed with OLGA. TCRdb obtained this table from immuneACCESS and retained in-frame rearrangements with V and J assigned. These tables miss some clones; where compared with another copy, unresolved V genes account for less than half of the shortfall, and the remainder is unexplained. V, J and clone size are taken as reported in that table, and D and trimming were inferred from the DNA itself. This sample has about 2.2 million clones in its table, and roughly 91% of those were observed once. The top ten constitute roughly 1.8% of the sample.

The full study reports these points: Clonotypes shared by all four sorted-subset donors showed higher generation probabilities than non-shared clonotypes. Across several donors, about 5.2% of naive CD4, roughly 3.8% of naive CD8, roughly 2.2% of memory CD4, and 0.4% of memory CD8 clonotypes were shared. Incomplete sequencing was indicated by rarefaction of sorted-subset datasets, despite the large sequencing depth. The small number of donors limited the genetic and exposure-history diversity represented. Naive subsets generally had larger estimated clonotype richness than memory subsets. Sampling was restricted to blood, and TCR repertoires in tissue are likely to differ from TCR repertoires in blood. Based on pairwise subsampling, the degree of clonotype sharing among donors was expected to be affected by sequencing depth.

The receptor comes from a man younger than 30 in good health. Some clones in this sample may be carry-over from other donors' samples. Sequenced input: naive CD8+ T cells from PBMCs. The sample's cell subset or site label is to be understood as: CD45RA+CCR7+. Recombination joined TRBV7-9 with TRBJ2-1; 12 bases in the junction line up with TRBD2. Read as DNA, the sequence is TGTGCCAGCAGTCGACTAGCGGGAGTTAACAATGAGCAGTTCTTC. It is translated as CASSRLAGVNNEQFF.